The 31 T cell receptor beta chains below come from one sample, sequenced in a study of T cell responses to AZD1222 COVID-19 vaccine. Sequencing used immunoSEQ multiplex PCR; TCRdb keeps in-frame clones, though not all of them. The table has fewer than 90,000 clones, roughly 90% seen once. Material: peripheral blood, obtained on day 0 of AZD1222 vaccination. The receptor set was obtained from an adult in good health.

This chain links TRBV12-5 with TRBJ1-2, with 9 nucleotides matching TRBD1. There are 15 residues in the CDR3. Germline V gives CDR1 LGHNT, CDR2 FRNRAP. The junction had 8 bases not matched to a gene; V was cut back by 4 bases and J by 5 bases. CDR3 loop: CASGSRQGVGYGYTF. The CDR3 DNA is TGTGCTAGTGGTTCGCGACAGGGGGTAGGTTATGGCTACACCTTC.

The chain joins TRBV4-2 to TRBJ2-1; D is uncertain. The CDR3 length is 16 residues. Between the trimmed V and J ends, which lost 3 bases and 7 bases, there was a span of 19 bases. The germline CDR1 and CDR2 sequences are LGHNA and YNFKEQ. The CDR3 sequence is CASSQEPGPLGNEQFF. The CDR3 DNA reads TGTGCCAGCAGCCAGGAACCCGGGCCCCTGGGAAATGAGCAGTTCTTC.

The genes are TRBV5-8 and TRBJ1-5; D remains unclear. Trimming left V 2 bases short and J 3 bases short, with 3 bases between. CDR1 and CDR2 (germline): SGHTS, YDEGEE. The CDR3 loop spans 12 amino acids. The CDR3 DNA reads TGTGCCAGCAGCTTTTTCAATCAGCCCCAGCATTTT. Protein product: CASSFFNQPQHF.

This chain joins TRBV6-5 and TRBJ2-7; TRBD1 or TRBD2 may be the D gene (6 bases each). Trimming pared 4 bases from V and 0 bases from J, leaving 16 bases between. The CDR3 runs to 16 residues. The germline V gene encodes CDR1 MNHEY and CDR2 SVGAGI. The CDR3 region is CASSSPRRGTSYEQYF. The CDR3 region has the DNA TGTGCCAGCAGTTCCCCGAGGAGGGGGACCTCCTACGAGCAGTACTTC.

The chain employs TRBV21-1 and TRBJ2-7; the DNA was not compared with TRBD2, the D call given in the table. TRBV21-1 is tagged as a pseudogene. This CDR3 has 15 residues. This CDR3 is CASSPGILFTYEQYF. CDR3 DNA: TGTGCCAGCAGCCCCGGGATCCTTTTTACCTACGAGCAGTACTTC.

This chain connects TRBV11-2 to TRBJ1-6, with D possibly TRBD1 on 6 matching bases. The CDR3 runs to 14 residues. Germline assignment: CDR1 SGHAT and CDR2 FQNNGV. Trimming took off 4 bases at V and 6 bases at J, with 10 bases between the two ends. The CDR3 is CASSSRTVNSPLHF. For the CDR3, the DNA is TGTGCCAGCAGCTCCCGGACAGTTAATTCACCCCTCCACTTT. The full variable domain, in which reference TRBV11-2 and TRBJ1-6 provide the parts outside the CDR3, is EAGVAQSPRYKIIEKRQSVAFWCNPISGHATLYWYQQILGQGPKLLIQFQNNGVVDDSQLPKDRFSAERLKGVDSTLKIQPAKLEDSAVYLCASSSRTVNSPLHFGNGTRLTVT.

V and J are TRBV11-2 and TRBJ2-5; the D gene could be TRBD1 or TRBD2 (5 bases each). Trimming shortened V by 5 bases and J by 2 bases, and 12 bases separated the two germline ends. CDR3 length: 14 residues. From germline, CDR1 is SGHAT and CDR2 FQNNGV. The CDR3 DNA sequence: TGTGCCAGCAGCCCTTTTGGGGGACAAGAGACCCAGTACTTC. Translated, it gives CASSPFGGQETQYF.

The chain is built from TRBV5-1 and TRBJ2-3; D is possibly TRBD2 (5 bases). The CDR3 covers 16 residues. Germline V gene data show CDR1 as SGHRS and CDR2 as YFSETQ. Deletions cut 1 base from V and 5 bases from J, with 17 bases between. CDR3 nucleotides: TGCGCCAGCAGCTTGCAAGGGAGTGTCGTAGTAGATACGCAGTATTTT. Its translation is CASSLQGSVVVDTQYF.

V and J are TRBV19 and TRBJ1-2; TRBD1 might be the D (5 bases). Germline CDR1 and CDR2: LNHDA and SQIVND (reference sequence). V dropped 5 bases and J dropped 8 bases, with 15 bases sitting between them. The CDR3 sequence is 13 residues long. CDR3 amino acids: CASSLRGEGGYTF. The CDR3 DNA reads as TGTGCCAGTAGTCTCCGAGGGGAAGGGGGCTACACCTTC.

The V call is TRBV3-1 (or the pseudogene TRBV3-2), the J call TRBJ1-3, with D unresolved. The V end lost 0 bases, the J end lost 3 bases, and 9 bases lay between the germline ends. CDR1 LGHDT and CDR2 YNNKEL come from the germline V gene (reference sequence). The CDR3 runs 15 residues. CDR3 coding DNA: TGTGCCAGCAGCCAAGATTGGCGTTTTGGAAACACCATATATTTT. As protein: CASSQDWRFGNTIYF.

The chain is built from TRBV7-6 and TRBJ2-1; maybe TRBD2 (7 bases). The CDR3 runs to 15 residues. Germline V gene data show CDR1 as SGHVS and CDR2 as FNYEAQ. The ends were cut back, 5 bases at V and 8 bases at J, with 19 bases in the middle. The CDR3 region is CASSNEGGPSHEQFF. The DNA for the CDR3 is TGTGCCAGCAGCAATGAGGGGGGGCCTTCTCATGAGCAGTTCTTC.

V and J are TRBV14 and TRBJ2-1; TRBD2 matches at 8 bases. The trim removed 4 bases at V and 6 bases at J, leaving 8 bases unmatched. This CDR3 is 15 amino acids long. Germline CDR1 SGHDN, CDR2 FVKESK. CDR3 protein: CASSRPGGPVNEQFF. In nucleotides, the CDR3 is TGTGCCAGCAGCCGCCCGGGGGGGCCAGTCAATGAGCAGTTCTTC.

Written as DNA, the CDR3 is TGTGCCAGCAGTTATGCGGCTAGCGGGGGTTGGGAGACCCAGTACTTC. Its protein product is CASSYAASGGWETQYF. The chain carries TRBV6-9 and TRBJ2-5; 10 bases match TRBD2. CDR1 and CDR2 (germline): MNHGY, SVAAGI. V gave up 2 bases and J gave up 5 bases; unmatched junction bases: 8. The CDR3 has 16 residues.

V gene TRBV2 combines with J gene TRBJ1-5; D perhaps matches TRBD1 (6 bases). In germline, CDR1 is SNHLY, CDR2 FYNNEI. Trimming pared 2 bases from V and 4 bases from J, leaving 12 bases between. The CDR3 sequence is 15 residues long. CDR3 protein: CASSELRGHNQPQHF. As DNA, the CDR3 is TGTGCCAGCAGTGAATTACGGGGGCATAATCAGCCCCAGCATTTT.

This clone was recorded only once. The chain recombines TRBV11-2 with TRBJ1-3; D might be TRBD1 (6 bases). The CDR3 consists of 18 residues. V dropped 1 base and J dropped 1 base, with 17 bases sitting between them. Per the germline V gene, CDR1 is SGHAT and CDR2 is FQNNGV. CDR3: CASSLGPRGGLSGNTIYF. The CDR3 coding sequence is TGTGCCAGCAGCTTAGGGCCCCGGGGGGGGCTTTCTGGAAACACCATATATTTT.

The V call is TRBV6-5, the J call TRBJ1-5; D may be TRBD1 (6 bases). The V end was cut by 7 bases, the J end by 6 bases, with 13 bases between. This CDR3 is 13 amino acids long. Germline V lookup: CDR1 MNHEY, CDR2 SVGAGI. CDR3 nucleotides: TGTGCCAGCACCGAACAGGGTGGTCAGCCCCAGCATTTT. Translation gives CASTEQGGQPQHF.

This chain links TRBV28 with TRBJ1-4; possible D gene TRBD1, 5 bases. V lost 7 bases to trimming and J lost 5 bases, with 20 bases between them. The CDR3 has 16 residues. Germline values: CDR1 MDHEN, CDR2 SYDVKM. This CDR3 reads CASNGGEGWLNEKLFF. The CDR3 DNA follows: TGTGCCAGCAACGGAGGGGAGGGGTGGTTGAATGAAAAACTGTTTTTT.

CDR3 nucleotides: TGTGCCAGCAGCCCCTCGGGGAACACTGAAGCTTTCTTT. Its protein product is CASSPSGNTEAFF. This chain links TRBV6-6 with TRBJ1-1; no definite D call. Germline V gene lookup returns CDR1 MNHNY and CDR2 SVGAGI (reference sequence). Trimming removed 6 bases from V and 1 base from J, with 9 bases in between. There are 13 residues in the CDR3.

The rearrangement uses TRBV5-1 and TRBJ2-3; a possible D gene is TRBD2 (7 bases). Germline V lookup: CDR1 SGHRS, CDR2 YFSETQ. This CDR3 has 15 residues. The ends were cut back, 4 bases at V and 6 bases at J, with 18 bases in the middle. The CDR3 loop reads CASSPGGLYRDTQYF. Written as DNA, the CDR3 is TGCGCCAGCAGCCCGGGGGGCTTATACAGGGATACGCAGTATTTT.

The J gene is TRBJ2-1, the V gene TRBV10-3, with 7 bases matching TRBD2. Germline V gene data show CDR1 as ENHRY and CDR2 as SYGVKD. V shed 7 bases and J 7 bases; nucleotides not matched to a gene: 7. The CDR3 has 13 residues. The CDR3 region is CAIMWASGNEQFF. CDR3 in DNA: TGTGCCATCATGTGGGCTAGCGGTAATGAGCAGTTCTTC.

This clone was observed a single time. This chain uses TRBV5-1 with TRBJ1-2; a weak D match, TRBD1 (5 bases). Germline-derived CDR1 and CDR2 are SGHRS and YFSETQ. This CDR3 has 13 residues. V was clipped by 1 base and J by 4 bases, with 8 bases between them. CDR3 DNA sequence: TGCGCCAGCAGCTTGTGGGGGTCCTATGGCTACACCTTC. It is translated as CASSLWGSYGYTF.

The V call is TRBV4-1, the J call TRBJ2-5; 9 positions agree with TRBD1. Per germline, CDR1 MGHRA and CDR2 YSYEKL. V was clipped by 1 base and J by 0 bases; unmatched bases: 3. The CDR3 is made up of 16 amino acids. CDR3 residues: CASSQVGTGNQETQYF. The CDR3 region has the DNA TGCGCCAGCAGCCAAGTAGGGACAGGGAACCAAGAGACCCAGTACTTC.

About this clone: At one of its ends the junction is not consistent with the germline gene, which may arise from a read error. This rearrangement joins TRBV28 to TRBJ2-7; 7 nucleotides match TRBD2. This CDR3 has 11 amino acids. CDR1 and CDR2 (germline): MDHEN, SYDVKM. CDR3 residues: CASSATGTNVF. The CDR3 DNA follows: TGTGCCAGCAGTGCGACCGGGACTAACGTCTTC.

This clone showed up just once. The chain links TRBV6-5 to TRBJ1-2; no firm D call. Looked up from germline, CDR1 is MNHEY and CDR2 is SVGAGI. This CDR3 has 14 residues. V lost 11 bases to trimming and J lost 3 bases, with 19 bases between them. The CDR3 loop reads CAGYREDGDYGYTF. CDR3 DNA sequence: TGTGCCGGTTACCGGGAGGATGGGGACTATGGCTACACCTTC.

This chain uses TRBV2 with TRBJ1-6, with D possibly TRBD1 on 6 matching bases. With 2 bases removed from V and 9 bases from J, the gap between germline ends came to 11 bases. CDR3 length: 14 residues. Germline values: CDR1 SNHLY, CDR2 FYNNEI. The CDR3 sequence: CASSEFPRGSPLHF. The DNA of the CDR3 is TGTGCCAGCAGTGAATTCCCCAGGGGTTCACCCCTCCACTTT. Combining the CDR3 with reference TRBV2 and TRBJ1-6 gives the whole variable domain EPEVTQTPSHQVTQMGQEVILRCVPISNHLYFYWYRQILGQKVEFLVSFYNNEISEKSEIFDDQFSVERPDGSNFTLKIRSTKLEDSAMYFCASSEFPRGSPLHFGNGTRLTVT.

This chain uses TRBV27 with TRBJ2-5; TRBD2 agrees at 8 bases. The CDR3 runs 17 residues. Germline V gene sequence: CDR1 MNHEY, CDR2 SMNVEV (reference sequence). The trim removed 3 bases at V and 0 bases at J, leaving 9 bases unmatched. The CDR3 DNA follows: TGTGCCAGCAGTTTTACGCGGGGGGCTAAACACCAAGAGACCCAGTACTTC. Translation: CASSFTRGAKHQETQYF.

This clone has only one observation. This rearrangement joins TRBV19 to TRBJ1-6; 7 bases map to TRBD1. Germline V gene sequence: CDR1 LNHDA, CDR2 SQIVND (reference sequence). The trim removed 4 bases at V and 0 bases at J, leaving 6 bases unmatched. There are 17 residues in the CDR3. The CDR3 DNA sequence: TGTGCCAGTAGTAGGACAGGCGCAAGCTCCTATAATTCACCCCTCCACTTT. Its translation: CASSRTGASSYNSPLHF.

The chain is built from TRBV9 and TRBJ2-3; TRBD1 matches 8 bases. The germline gives CDR1 SGDLS, CDR2 YYNGEE. The CDR3 is 16 amino acids. The V gene end was trimmed by 4 bases and the J gene end by 5 bases; junction bases not matched to a gene: 12. The CDR3: CASSPRQGTSGDTQYF. The CDR3 coding sequence is TGTGCCAGCAGCCCACGACAGGGGACGAGTGGAGATACGCAGTATTTT.

The CDR3 here is CATSDPGPHYEQYV. CDR3 sequence (DNA): TGTGCCACCAGTGACCCGGGGCCTCACTACGAGCAGTACGTC. The genes are TRBV24-1 and TRBJ2-7; D tentatively fits TRBD1 or TRBD2 (5 bases each). The V gene's germline CDR1 is KGHDR and CDR2 SFDVKD. V was cut by 4 bases and J by 3 bases, with 12 bases left in between. There are 14 residues in the CDR3.

The rearrangement links TRBV19 to TRBJ2-3; TRBD1 is a possible D gene (6 bases). V shed 7 bases and J shed 0 bases, with 14 bases lying between them. Germline V gene sequence: CDR1 LNHDA, CDR2 SQIVND (reference sequence). The length of the CDR3 is 15 residues. CDR3 sequence: CASTQGSLSTDTQYF. The CDR3 DNA follows: TGTGCCAGTACCCAGGGGTCCCTCAGCACAGATACGCAGTATTTT.

This chain uses TRBV28 with TRBJ1-1; 7 bases agree with TRBD1. This CDR3 spans 13 amino acids. The V gene end was trimmed by 5 bases and the J gene end by 7 bases; junction bases not matched to a gene: 7. CDR1 and CDR2 (germline): MDHEN, SYDVKM. CDR3 bases: TGTGCCAGCAGTACCGGGACAGACCGTGAAGCTTTCTTT. It specifies CASSTGTDREAFF. Drawing the rest from reference TRBV28 and TRBJ1-1, the complete variable domain is DVKVTQSSRYLVKRTGEKVFLECVQDMDHENMFWYRQDPGLGLRLIYFSYDVKMKEKGDIPEGYSVSREKKERFSLILESASTNQTSMYLCASSTGTDREAFFGQGTRLTVV.